This TCR beta chain was identified in a study of T cell responses to AZD1222 COVID-19 vaccine. Method: immunoSEQ multiplex PCR; TCRdb's copy keeps in-frame clones and lacks some. The sample holds some 170,000 clones; 90% to 95% are singletons and the top ten take 1%. There are 14 residues in the CDR3. Germline trimming cut 2 bases from V and 8 bases from J; bases unmatched to any gene: 5. Germline V CDR1 and CDR2: SGHKS, YYEKEE (reference sequence). This material consisted of peripheral blood, taken 28 days after the second dose of the MenACWY control vaccine. The chain has TRBV5-5 and TRBJ2-1, with 9 positions matching TRBD2. This sequence originates from an adult who received the MenACWY meningococcal vaccine as a control. CDR3 nucleotide sequence: TGTGCCAGCAGCTTAGCGGGGGGTTTTTATGAGCAGTTCTTC. Its translation: CASSLAGGFYEQFF.